The rows below give T cell receptor beta chains drawn from one sample of a study of regulatory and conventional T cells in RAG deficiency. The repertoire was sequenced with immunoSEQ multiplex PCR; TCRdb's copy has only in-frame clones and lacks some. In the table there are tens of thousands of clones, around 89% of which are singletons. The data also belong to a second study, concerning regulatory T cells.

The specimen was CD4+ effector T cells sorted from blood. These receptors all stem from a human donor in good health. Each CDR3 is given with its conserved first and last residue. Fields, in order: clone size, V gene, J gene, D gene, CDR3 DNA, CDR3 protein. D genes are given only for firm matches. Clone size appears in some rows only: once, few, many, or a class for an expanded clone.

once,TRBV6-1,TRBJ2-1,NA,TGTGCCAGCAACCTCCTCACCCACAATGAGCAGTTCTTC,CASNLLTHNEQFF
NA,TRBV13,TRBJ2-3,NA,TGTGCCAGCAGCCCCGCCGCCCGCAATTTGGCAGATACGCAGTATTTT,CASSPAARNLADTQYF
NA,TRBV29-1,TRBJ2-1,NA,TGCAGCGGAGGGGGGGACCGATACAATGAGCAGTTCTTC,CSGGGDRYNEQFF
NA,TRBV6-6,TRBJ1-4,NA,TGTGCCAGCAGTTACTCAAGTGAAAAACTGTTTTTT,CASSYSSEKLFF
NA,TRBV4-1,TRBJ2-5,NA,TGCGCCAGCAGCCAAGCTGACAGAGAGACCCAGTACTTC,CASSQADRETQYF
NA,TRBV7-2,TRBJ2-7,NA,TGTGCCAGCAGCTTAGCCCACAGCTCCTACGAGCAGTACTTC,CASSLAHSSYEQYF
NA,TRBV7-8,TRBJ1-1,NA,TGTGCCAGCAGCTTAGGCTCAGCGCTAAAAACTGAAGCTTTCTTT,CASSLGSALKTEAFF
NA,TRBV5-1,TRBJ1-4,TRBD1,TGCGCCAGCAGCTTTGGGACAGGGCAGGAAAAACTGTTTTTT,CASSFGTGQEKLFF
NA,TRBV2,TRBJ2-5,NA,TGTGCCAGCAGTGAAGCGCTACAGGGTCTGGAGACCCAGTACTTC,CASSEALQGLETQYF
NA,TRBV19,TRBJ1-6,NA,TGTGCCACACAGGGAAGCCACTCACCCCTCCACTTT,CATQGSHSPLHF
NA,TRBV5-1,TRBJ2-2,TRBD2,TGCGCCAGCAGACCGTCTAGCGGGAACACCGGGGAGCTGTTTTTT,CASRPSSGNTGELFF
NA,TRBV19,TRBJ2-7,TRBD2,TGTGCCAGTAGTATCGTCTCAGCGGGAGCAAACGAGCAGTACTTC,CASSIVSAGANEQYF
once,TRBV18,TRBJ2-2,NA,TGTGCCAGCTCACCTTTAAGCGGGACACCGAACACCGGGGAGCTGTTTTTT,CASSPLSGTPNTGELFF
NA,TRBV19,TRBJ1-5,NA,TGTGCCAGTAACGACAGGAATCAGCCCCAGCATTTT,CASNDRNQPQHF